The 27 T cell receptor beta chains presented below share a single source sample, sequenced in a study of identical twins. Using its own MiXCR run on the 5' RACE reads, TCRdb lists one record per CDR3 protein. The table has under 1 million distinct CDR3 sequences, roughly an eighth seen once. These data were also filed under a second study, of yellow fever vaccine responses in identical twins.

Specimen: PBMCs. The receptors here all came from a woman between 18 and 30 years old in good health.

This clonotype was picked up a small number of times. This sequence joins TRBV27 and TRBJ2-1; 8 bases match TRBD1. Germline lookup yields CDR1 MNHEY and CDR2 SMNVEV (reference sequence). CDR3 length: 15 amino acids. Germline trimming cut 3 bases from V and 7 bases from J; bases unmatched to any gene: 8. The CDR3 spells CASSFRTGTLNEQFF. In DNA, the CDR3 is TGTGCCAGCAGTTTCCGGACAGGGACGCTTAATGAGCAGTTCTTC.

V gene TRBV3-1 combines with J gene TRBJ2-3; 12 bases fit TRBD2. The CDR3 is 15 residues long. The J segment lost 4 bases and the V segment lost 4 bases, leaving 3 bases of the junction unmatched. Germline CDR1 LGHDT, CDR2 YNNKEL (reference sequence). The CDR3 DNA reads TGTGCCAGCAGCCGTCGGACTAGCGGGGCAGATACGCAGTATTTT. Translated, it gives CASSRRTSGADTQYF.

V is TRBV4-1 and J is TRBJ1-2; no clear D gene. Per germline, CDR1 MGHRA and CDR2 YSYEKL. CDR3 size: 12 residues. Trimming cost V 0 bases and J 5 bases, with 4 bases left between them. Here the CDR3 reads CASSQEEYGYTF. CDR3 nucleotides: TGCGCCAGCAGCCAAGAGGAGTATGGCTACACCTTC.

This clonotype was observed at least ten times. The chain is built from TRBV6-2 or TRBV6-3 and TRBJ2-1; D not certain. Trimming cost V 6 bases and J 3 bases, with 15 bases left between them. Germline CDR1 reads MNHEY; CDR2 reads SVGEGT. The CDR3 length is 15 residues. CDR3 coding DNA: TGTGCCAGCAGCAACCCCGCTCCGTTCTACAATGAGCAGTTCTTC. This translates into CASSNPAPFYNEQFF.

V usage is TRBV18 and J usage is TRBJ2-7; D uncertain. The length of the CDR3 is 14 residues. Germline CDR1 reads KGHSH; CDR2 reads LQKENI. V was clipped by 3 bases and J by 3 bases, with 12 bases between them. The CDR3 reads CASSPWQEGYEQYF. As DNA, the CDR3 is TGTGCCAGCTCACCTTGGCAGGAAGGCTACGAGCAGTACTTC. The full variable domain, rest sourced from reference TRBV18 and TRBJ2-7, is NAGVMQNPRHLVRRRGQEARLRCSPMKGHSHVYWYRQLPEEGLKFMVYLQKENIIDESGMPKERFSAEFPKEGPSILRIQQVVRGDSAAYFCASSPWQEGYEQYFGPGTRLTVT.

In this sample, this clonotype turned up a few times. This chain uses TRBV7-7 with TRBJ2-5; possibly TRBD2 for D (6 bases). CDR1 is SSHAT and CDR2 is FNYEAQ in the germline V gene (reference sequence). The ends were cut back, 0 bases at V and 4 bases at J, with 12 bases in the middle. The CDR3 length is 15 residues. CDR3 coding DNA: TGTGCCAGCAGCTTAGCGGGACGGGGAGGAGAGACCCAGTACTTC. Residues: CASSLAGRGGETQYF.

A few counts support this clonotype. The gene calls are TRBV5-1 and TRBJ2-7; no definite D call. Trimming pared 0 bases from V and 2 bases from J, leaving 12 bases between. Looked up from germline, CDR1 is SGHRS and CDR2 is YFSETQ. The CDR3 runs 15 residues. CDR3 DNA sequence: TGCGCCAGCAGCTTGGAACCAACAGATGCCTACGAGCAGTACTTC. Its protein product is CASSLEPTDAYEQYF.

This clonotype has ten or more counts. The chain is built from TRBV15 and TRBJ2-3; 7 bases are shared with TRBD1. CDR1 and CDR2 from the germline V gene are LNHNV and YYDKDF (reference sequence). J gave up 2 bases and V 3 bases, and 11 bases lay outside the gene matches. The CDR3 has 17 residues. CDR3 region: CATSSKIPGQITDTQYF. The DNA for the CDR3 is TGTGCCACCAGCAGCAAGATTCCGGGACAGATCACAGATACGCAGTATTTT.

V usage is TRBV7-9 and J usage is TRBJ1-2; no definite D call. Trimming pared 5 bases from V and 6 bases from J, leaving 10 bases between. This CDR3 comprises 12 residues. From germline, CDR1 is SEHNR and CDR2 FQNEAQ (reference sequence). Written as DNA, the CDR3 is TGTGCCAGCAGCGTCGAACGGAATGGCTACACCTTC. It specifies CASSVERNGYTF.

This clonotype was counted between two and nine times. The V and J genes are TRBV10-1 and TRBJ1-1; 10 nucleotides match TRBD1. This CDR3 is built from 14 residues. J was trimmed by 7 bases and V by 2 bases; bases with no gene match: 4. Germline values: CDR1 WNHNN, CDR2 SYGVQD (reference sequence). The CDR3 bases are TGCGCCAGCAGTGAGGGACAGGGGGAGGGTGAAGCTTTCTTT. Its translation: CASSEGQGEGEAFF.

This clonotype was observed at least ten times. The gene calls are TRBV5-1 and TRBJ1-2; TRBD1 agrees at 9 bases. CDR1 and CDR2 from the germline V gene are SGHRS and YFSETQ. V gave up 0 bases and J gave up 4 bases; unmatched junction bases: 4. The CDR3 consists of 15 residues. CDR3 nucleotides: TGCGCCAGCAGCTTGGCCTGGGACAGGGCCTATGGCTACACCTTC. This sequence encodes CASSLAWDRAYGYTF. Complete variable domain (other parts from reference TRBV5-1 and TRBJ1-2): KAGVTQTPRYLIKTRGQQVTLSCSPISGHRSVSWYQQTPGQGLQFLFEYFSETQRNKGNFPGRFSGRQFSNSRSEMNVSTLELGDSALYLCASSLAWDRAYGYTFGSGTRLTVV.

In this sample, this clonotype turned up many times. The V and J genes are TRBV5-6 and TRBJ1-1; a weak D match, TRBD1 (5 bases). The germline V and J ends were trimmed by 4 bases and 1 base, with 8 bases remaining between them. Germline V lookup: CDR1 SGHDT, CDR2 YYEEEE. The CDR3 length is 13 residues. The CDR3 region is CASSMDKNTEAFF. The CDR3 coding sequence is TGTGCCAGCAGCATGGACAAGAACACTGAAGCTTTCTTT.

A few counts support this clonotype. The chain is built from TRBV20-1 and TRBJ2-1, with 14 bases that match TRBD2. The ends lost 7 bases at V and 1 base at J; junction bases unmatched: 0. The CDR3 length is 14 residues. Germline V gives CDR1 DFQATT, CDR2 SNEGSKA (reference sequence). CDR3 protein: CSGLAGGSYNEQFF. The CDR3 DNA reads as TGCAGTGGACTAGCGGGAGGGTCCTACAATGAGCAGTTCTTC.

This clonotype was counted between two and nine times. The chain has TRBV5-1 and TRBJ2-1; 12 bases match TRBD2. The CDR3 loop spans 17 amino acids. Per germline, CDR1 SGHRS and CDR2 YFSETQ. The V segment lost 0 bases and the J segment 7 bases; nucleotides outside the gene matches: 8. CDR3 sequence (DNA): TGCGCCAGCAGCTTGGGTCTAGCGGGGGGGCCGCGGAATGAGCAGTTCTTC. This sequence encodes CASSLGLAGGPRNEQFF.

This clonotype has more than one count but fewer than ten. The CDR3 DNA is TGTGCCAGCAGCCTAACTCAGGGAGGAGGATTCTACGAGCAGTACTTC. Protein product: CASSLTQGGGFYEQYF. The chain joins TRBV7-9 to TRBJ2-7, with D possibly TRBD2 on 6 matching bases. The CDR3 length is 16 residues. Germline-derived CDR1 and CDR2 are SEHNR and FQNEAQ (reference sequence). V was shortened by 5 bases and J by 3 bases, with 20 bases between the two germline ends.

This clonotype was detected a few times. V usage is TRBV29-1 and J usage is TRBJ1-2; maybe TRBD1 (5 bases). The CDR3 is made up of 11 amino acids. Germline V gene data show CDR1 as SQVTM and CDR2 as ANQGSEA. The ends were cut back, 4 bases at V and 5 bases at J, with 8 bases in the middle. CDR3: CSVVAGYGYTF. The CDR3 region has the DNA TGCAGCGTTGTCGCAGGGTATGGCTACACCTTC.

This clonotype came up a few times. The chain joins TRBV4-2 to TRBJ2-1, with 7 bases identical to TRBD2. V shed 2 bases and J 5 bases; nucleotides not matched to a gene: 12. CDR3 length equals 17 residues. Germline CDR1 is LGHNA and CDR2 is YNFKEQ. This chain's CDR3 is CASSQFRGGSVNNEQFF. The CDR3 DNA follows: TGTGCCAGCAGCCAATTCAGAGGCGGGAGTGTGAACAATGAGCAGTTCTTC.

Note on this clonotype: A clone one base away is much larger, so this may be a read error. CDR3 sequence: CASSFVENTGELFF. The DNA for the CDR3 is TGTGCCAGCAGCTTTGTAGAGAACACCGGGGAGCTGTTTTTT. The chain joins TRBV7-6 to TRBJ2-2; D remains ambiguous. Germline assignment: CDR1 SGHVS and CDR2 FNYEAQ. This CDR3 contains 14 residues. V shed 3 bases and J shed 1 base, with 6 bases lying between them.

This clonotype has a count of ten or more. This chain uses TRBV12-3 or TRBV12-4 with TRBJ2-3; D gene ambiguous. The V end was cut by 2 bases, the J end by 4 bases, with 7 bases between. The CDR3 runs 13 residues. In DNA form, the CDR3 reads TGTGCCAGCAGTTTACTAGTAGCAGATACGCAGTATTTT. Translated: CASSLLVADTQYF.

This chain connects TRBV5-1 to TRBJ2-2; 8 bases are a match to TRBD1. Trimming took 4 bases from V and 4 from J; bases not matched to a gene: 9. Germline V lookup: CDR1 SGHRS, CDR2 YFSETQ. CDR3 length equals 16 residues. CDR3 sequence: CASSLRGDRPTGELFF. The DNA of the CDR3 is TGCGCCAGCAGCCTCAGAGGGGACAGGCCCACCGGGGAGCTGTTTTTT.

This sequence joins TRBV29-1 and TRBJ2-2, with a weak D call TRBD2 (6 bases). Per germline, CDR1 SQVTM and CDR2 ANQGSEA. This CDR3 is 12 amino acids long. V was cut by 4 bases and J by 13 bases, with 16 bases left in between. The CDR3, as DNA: TGCAGCGTTGTTTTAGCCGGGGGAAGGCTGTTTTTT. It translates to CSVVLAGGRLFF.

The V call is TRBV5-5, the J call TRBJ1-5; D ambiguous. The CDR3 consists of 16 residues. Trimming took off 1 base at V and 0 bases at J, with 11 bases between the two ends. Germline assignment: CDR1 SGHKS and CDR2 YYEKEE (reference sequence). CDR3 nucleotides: TGTGCCAGCAGCTTGTCCGGGTTGAATAGCAATCAGCCCCAGCATTTT. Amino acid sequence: CASSLSGLNSNQPQHF. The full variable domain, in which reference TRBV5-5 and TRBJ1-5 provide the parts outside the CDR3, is DAGVTQSPTHLIKTRGQQVTLRCSPISGHKSVSWYQQVLGQGPQFIFQYYEKEERGRGNFPDRFSARQFPNYSSELNVNALLLGDSALYLCASSLSGLNSNQPQHFGDGTRLSIL.

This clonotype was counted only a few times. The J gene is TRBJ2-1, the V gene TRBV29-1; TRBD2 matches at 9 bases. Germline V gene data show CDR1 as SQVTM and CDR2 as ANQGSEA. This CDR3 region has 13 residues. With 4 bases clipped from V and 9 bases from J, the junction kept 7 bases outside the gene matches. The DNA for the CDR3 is TGCAGCGTTGGTAGCGGGGGTCTCGGTGAGCAGTTCTTC. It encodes CSVGSGGLGEQFF.

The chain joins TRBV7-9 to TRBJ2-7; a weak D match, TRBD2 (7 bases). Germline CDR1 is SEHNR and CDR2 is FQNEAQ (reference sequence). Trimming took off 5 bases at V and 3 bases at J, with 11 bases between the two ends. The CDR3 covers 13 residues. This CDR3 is CASSGGGGYEQYF. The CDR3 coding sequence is TGTGCCAGCAGCGGGGGAGGGGGCTACGAGCAGTACTTC.

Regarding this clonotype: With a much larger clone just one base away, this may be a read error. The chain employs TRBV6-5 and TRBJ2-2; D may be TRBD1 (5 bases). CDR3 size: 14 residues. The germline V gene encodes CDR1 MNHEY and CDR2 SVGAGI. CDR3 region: CASSYGANTWELFF. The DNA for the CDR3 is TGTGCCAGCAGTTACGGGGCGAACACCTGGGAGCTGTTTTTT.

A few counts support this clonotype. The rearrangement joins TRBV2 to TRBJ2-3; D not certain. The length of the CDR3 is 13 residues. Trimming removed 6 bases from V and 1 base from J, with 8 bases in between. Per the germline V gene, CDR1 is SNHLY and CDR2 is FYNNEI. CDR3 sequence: CASSRYGTDTQYF. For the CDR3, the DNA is TGTGCCAGCAGCCGCTACGGCACAGATACGCAGTATTTT.

The DNA of the CDR3 is TGTGCCAGCCCTTCCCCCTTTGGGAACACTGAAGCTTTCTTT. This gives the protein CASPSPFGNTEAFF. V is TRBV28 and J is TRBJ1-1; D is unresolved. In germline, CDR1 is MDHEN, CDR2 SYDVKM. V was shortened by 8 bases and J by 1 base, with 14 bases between the two germline ends. This CDR3 region has 14 residues.